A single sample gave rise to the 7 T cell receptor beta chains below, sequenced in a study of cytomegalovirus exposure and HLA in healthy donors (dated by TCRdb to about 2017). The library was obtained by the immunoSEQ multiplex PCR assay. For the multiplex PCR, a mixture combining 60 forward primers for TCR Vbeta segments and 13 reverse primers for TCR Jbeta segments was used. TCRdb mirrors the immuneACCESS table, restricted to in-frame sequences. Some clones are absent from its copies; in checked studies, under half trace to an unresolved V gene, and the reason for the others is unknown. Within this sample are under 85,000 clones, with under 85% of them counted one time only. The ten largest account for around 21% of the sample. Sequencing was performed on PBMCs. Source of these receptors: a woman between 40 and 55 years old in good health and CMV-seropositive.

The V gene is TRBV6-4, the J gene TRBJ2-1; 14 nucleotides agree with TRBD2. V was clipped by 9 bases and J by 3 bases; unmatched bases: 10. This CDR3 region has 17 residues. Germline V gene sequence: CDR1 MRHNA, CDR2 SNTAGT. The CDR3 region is CARRLWTSGRYYNEQFF. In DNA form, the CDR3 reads TGTGCCAGGAGACTCTGGACTAGCGGGAGGTACTACAATGAGCAGTTCTTC.

The CDR3 spells CASEMSGSSGYTF. The CDR3 coding sequence is TGTGCCAGTGAAATGTCTGGTAGTAGTGGCTACACCTTC. The chain links TRBV2 to TRBJ1-2, with D unresolved. V lost 9 bases to trimming and J lost 7 bases, with 18 bases between them. The germline gives CDR1 SNHLY, CDR2 FYNNEI. The CDR3 has 13 residues. Full variable domain (rest looked up from reference TRBV2 and TRBJ1-2): EPEVTQTPSHQVTQMGQEVILRCVPISNHLYFYWYRQILGQKVEFLVSFYNNEISEKSEIFDDQFSVERPDGSNFTLKIRSTKLEDSAMYFCASEMSGSSGYTFGSGTRLTVV.

CDR3 DNA: TGTGCCAGCTCACCACAAGGGACACGGATGATTACCTATAATTCACCCCTCCACTTT. It encodes CASSPQGTRMITYNSPLHF. The chain is built from TRBV18 and TRBJ1-6; TRBD1 might be the D (6 bases). V was trimmed by 1 base and J by 2 bases, leaving 18 bases between them. The CDR3 spans 19 residues. The germline gives CDR1 KGHSH, CDR2 LQKENI.

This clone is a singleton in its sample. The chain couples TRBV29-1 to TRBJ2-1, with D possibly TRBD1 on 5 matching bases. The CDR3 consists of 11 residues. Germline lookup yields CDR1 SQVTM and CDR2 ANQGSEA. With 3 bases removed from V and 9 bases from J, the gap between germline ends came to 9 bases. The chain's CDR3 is CSVEEQGEQFF. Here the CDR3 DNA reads TGCAGCGTTGAGGAGCAGGGTGAGCAGTTCTTC.

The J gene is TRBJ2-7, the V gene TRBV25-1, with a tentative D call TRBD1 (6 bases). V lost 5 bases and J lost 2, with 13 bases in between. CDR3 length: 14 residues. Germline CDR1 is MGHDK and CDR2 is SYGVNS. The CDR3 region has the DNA TGTGCCAGCAGTAAAGGACAGCCTCCCTACGAGCAGTACTTC. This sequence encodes CASSKGQPPYEQYF.

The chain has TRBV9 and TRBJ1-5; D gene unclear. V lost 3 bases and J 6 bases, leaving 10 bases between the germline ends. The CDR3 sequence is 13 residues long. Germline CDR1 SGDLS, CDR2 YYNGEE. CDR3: CASSGGEAQPQHF. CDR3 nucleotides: TGTGCCAGCAGCGGGGGAGAGGCTCAGCCCCAGCATTTT.

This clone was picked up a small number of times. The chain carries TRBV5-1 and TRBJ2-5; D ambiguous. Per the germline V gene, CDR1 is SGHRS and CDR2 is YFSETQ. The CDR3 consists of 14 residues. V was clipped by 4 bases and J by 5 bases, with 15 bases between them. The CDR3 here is CASSPAVGVETQYF. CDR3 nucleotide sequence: TGCGCCAGCAGCCCGGCGGTAGGAGTTGAGACCCAGTACTTC.